This TCR beta chain was obtained from a study of blood T cells in healthy people across ages. A second PCR, run for roughly 7 to 11 cycles, used a sample-barcoded 5' primer plus a J-beta primer mix. TCRdb itself ran the 5' RACE reads through MiXCR, one entry per CDR3 protein. The table includes 1.6 million or so distinct CDR3 sequences, roughly 32% detected once. The CDR3 length is 12 residues. Germline values: CDR1 SGHAT, CDR2 FQNNGV. The V gene lost 7 bases and the J gene lost 9 bases, with 13 bases spanning the gap. This clonotype was seen only a few times. Sequenced: blood. This receptor was identified in a woman aged 30 to 39 in good health. This rearrangement joins TRBV11-2 to TRBJ2-1; D is unresolved. The DNA for the CDR3 is TGTGCCAGCACCTTTGCCGGTGGTGAGCAGTTCTTC. As protein: CASTFAGGEQFF.